This TCR beta chain was sequenced in a study of cytomegalovirus exposure and HLA in healthy donors. Study-level results: Rarity marked most TCR sequences, yet some public TCRs occurred in many donors. In terms of immune exposure information, only CMV serostatus was available. Reportedly, TCR beta sequences accurately predicted HLA-A and HLA-B alleles in most subjects.

Primers: 60 Vbeta forward and 13 Jbeta reverse. TCRdb's table, derived via immunoSEQ multiplex PCR, lists solely in-frame clones and lacks some. This table has 120,000 to 150,000 clones, roughly 77% appearing once. Germline loops: CDR1 GTSNPN, CDR2 SVGIG (reference sequence). CDR3 size: 13 residues. V was pared by 1 base and J by 4 bases, with 10 bases between. On this clone itself: Its antigen remains unknown.

The chain links TRBV30 to TRBJ2-5, with D tentatively TRBD2 (6 bases). This TCR was sampled from a female donor in good health and CMV-seronegative. The sequencing sample was made of PBMCs. CDR3 in DNA: TGTGCCTGGAGTGCGGGACTTGCAGAGACCCAGTACTTC. This translates into CAWSAGLAETQYF.